These T cell receptor beta chains were read from a single sample in a study of cytomegalovirus exposure and HLA in healthy donors. Data came from immunoSEQ multiplex PCR; TCRdb stores just in-frame clones and leaves some out. The table lists more than 85,000 clones, 60% to 85% of them singletons. The specimen was PBMCs. These receptors were obtained from a woman in her 30s in good health and CMV-seronegative. Each CDR3 is given with its conserved first and last residue. Each record gives: D gene, J gene, V gene, clone size, CDR3 protein. The D gene is left open where the match is weak. Some rows mark clone size as missing; the rest say once, few, many or name a class of expanded clone.

D gene: TRBD2
J gene: TRBJ2-7
V gene: TRBV27
clone size: NA
CDR3 protein: CASSARGGAYEQYF

D gene: TRBD1
J gene: TRBJ1-5
V gene: TRBV11-2
clone size: once
CDR3 protein: CASSLDNPTGAVIQPQHF

D gene: TRBD2
J gene: TRBJ2-7
V gene: TRBV11-2
clone size: NA
CDR3 protein: CASSLGTSGRYSEQYF

D gene: NA
J gene: TRBJ1-1
V gene: TRBV29-1
clone size: NA
CDR3 protein: CSVAAGLFTEAFF

D gene: TRBD1
J gene: TRBJ1-4
V gene: TRBV7-9
clone size: few
CDR3 protein: CASSLKQGADEKLFF

D gene: TRBD1
J gene: TRBJ2-1
V gene: TRBV6-5
clone size: NA
CDR3 protein: CASSTDRGKVNEQFF

D gene: NA
J gene: TRBJ1-5
V gene: TRBV18
clone size: NA
CDR3 protein: CASSFGPGNQPQHF

D gene: NA
J gene: TRBJ2-7
V gene: TRBV30
clone size: NA
CDR3 protein: CAWSGGLPYEQYF

D gene: TRBD1
J gene: TRBJ2-1
V gene: TRBV30
clone size: NA
CDR3 protein: CAWSAGTGRFRGQFF

D gene: NA
J gene: TRBJ2-1
V gene: TRBV11-1
clone size: NA
CDR3 protein: CASSLAPNALGEQFF

D gene: NA
J gene: TRBJ2-5
V gene: TRBV27
clone size: NA
CDR3 protein: CASSRGRGQETQYF

D gene: NA
J gene: TRBJ2-5
V gene: TRBV7-7
clone size: NA
CDR3 protein: CASSLGVRETQYF

D gene: TRBD1
J gene: TRBJ1-1
V gene: TRBV5-8
clone size: few
CDR3 protein: CASSFIVPQGVAEAFF

D gene: TRBD1
J gene: TRBJ1-1
V gene: TRBV30
clone size: NA
CDR3 protein: CAWRDRGGPFMNTEAFF